A single TCR beta chain is shown here with its context. Its antigen is still unknown. The source of the sample is a study of cytomegalovirus exposure and HLA in healthy donors. Study results and limitations: Presence/absence analyses supposed approximately even sequencing depth among donors.

With 60 Vbeta and 13 Jbeta primers, the PCR was carried out. Profiling relied on immunoSEQ multiplex PCR, and the TCRdb table lists in-frame clones only, not all of them. The table includes more than 55,000 clones, 75% to 90% detected once. The TCR sequence derives from a woman in her thirties or forties in good health and CMV-seronegative. Sequenced: PBMCs.

The DNA of the CDR3 is TGCAGCGTTGAAGGGGAGGAGATATCCTACAATGAGCAGTTCTTC. It is translated as CSVEGEEISYNEQFF. This sequence joins TRBV29-1 and TRBJ2-1; tentatively, D is TRBD2 (6 bases). The CDR3 consists of 15 residues. The germline CDR1 and CDR2 sequences are SQVTM and ANQGSEA. Deletions cut 1 base from V and 1 base from J, with 11 bases between.